Below are 28 T cell receptor beta chains sequenced from a single sample in a study (dated by TCRdb to between 2015 and 2016). The method was 5' RACE. The reads were generated on an Illumina MiSeq. The public reads were quality trimmed at Q25 with fastp and then assembled into clones with MiXCR by TCRdb, keeping productive beta chains. Under each unique CDR3 protein, matching rows form one entry showing the most common genes and DNA. Counted in this sample were tens of thousands of distinct CDR3 sequences; 15% to 20% of them appeared once. Of the sample, approximately 2.1% is held by the ten largest clones. Sequencing was carried out using naive CD4+ T cells sorted from blood. The sample's cell subset or site label is to be understood as: naive CD4+ T cells, CD4+CD45RA+CD25-. The receptors derive from a female donor with breast cancer.

The rearrangement uses TRBV28 and TRBJ2-1; a possible D gene is TRBD1 (7 bases). Per the germline V gene, CDR1 is MDHEN and CDR2 is SYDVKM. V lost 5 bases and J 8 bases, leaving 16 bases between the germline ends. The CDR3 is 14 amino acids. The CDR3 sequence: CASSTGAGGYEQFF. CDR3 DNA sequence: TGTGCCAGCAGTACAGGGGCTGGGGGGTATGAGCAGTTCTTC.

The V call is TRBV7-3, the J call TRBJ2-5; D is uncertain. The germline V gene encodes CDR1 SGHTA and CDR2 FQGTGA. V was shortened by 1 base and J by 4 bases, with 7 bases between the two germline ends. The CDR3 runs 13 residues. CDR3 protein: CASSLNPGETQYF. CDR3 in DNA: TGTGCCAGCAGCTTAAATCCCGGAGAGACCCAGTACTTC.

At least ten counts were recorded for this clonotype. The rearrangement joins TRBV15 to TRBJ2-7; 7 nucleotides line up with TRBD2. With V trimmed by 8 bases and J by 3 bases, 10 bases remained unmatched. In germline, CDR1 is LNHNV, CDR2 YYDKDF (reference sequence). This CDR3 has 14 amino acids. As DNA, the CDR3 is TGTGCCACCCTCCCTGGGGAGCGGGACTACGAGCAGTACTTC. Translation gives CATLPGERDYEQYF.

The CDR3 sequence is CSARDPRGAYSYEQYF. CDR3 DNA sequence: TGCAGTGCTAGAGATCCTCGCGGAGCCTACTCCTACGAGCAGTACTTC. This chain links TRBV20-1 with TRBJ2-7; D is unresolved. Between the trimmed V and J ends, which lost 0 bases and 0 bases, there was a span of 15 bases. The CDR3 consists of 16 residues. Per germline, CDR1 DFQATT and CDR2 SNEGSKA (reference sequence).

In its sample, this clonotype was seen many times. The V and J genes are TRBV4-1 and TRBJ2-5; 11 nucleotides match TRBD2. Trimming at V came to 4 bases and at J to 0 bases, leaving 7 bases not matched to a gene. Germline V gene data show CDR1 as MGHRA and CDR2 as YSYEKL. The CDR3 totals 17 residues. CDR3 nucleotides: TGCGCCAGCAGCCGTTTGCCTAGCGGGGGGTACCAAGAGACCCAGTACTTC. This codes for CASSRLPSGGYQETQYF.

Ten or more counts support this clonotype. The chain uses TRBV7-2 and TRBJ2-5, with 7 bases that match TRBD2. CDR1 and CDR2 from the germline V gene are SGHTA and FQGNSA. V dropped 8 bases and J dropped 5; count of bases not matched to a gene: 8. The length of the CDR3 is 13 residues. CDR3 sequence reads: CASHRGRGETQYF. The CDR3 nucleotides are TGTGCCAGCCACCGAGGGCGGGGGGAGACCCAGTACTTC.

The table lists this clonotype with a few counts. Germline and junction disagree at one end, which may indicate a read error. The chain combines TRBV7-9 with TRBJ1-2; D possibly corresponds to TRBD1 (6 bases). This CDR3 comprises 13 residues. CDR1 is SEHNR, CDR2 FQNEAQ, per germline (reference sequence). The CDR3 reads CASSLGQNYGHTF. CDR3 in DNA: TGTGCCAGCAGCCTTGGACAGAACTATGGCCACACCTTC.

Here the CDR3 DNA reads TGTGCCAGCAGTTTACCTAACAGGGATTCACCCCTCCACTTT. It is translated as CASSLPNRDSPLHF. The V and J genes are TRBV28 and TRBJ1-6, with D possibly TRBD1 on 6 matching bases. The CDR3 is 14 residues long. Trimming took off 2 bases at V and 8 bases at J, with 10 bases between the two ends. Germline V lookup: CDR1 MDHEN, CDR2 SYDVKM.

The table lists this clonotype with many counts. This CDR3 reads CASSTTGPTEAFF. The CDR3 DNA reads TGTGCCAGCTCCACGACGGGGCCGACTGAAGCTTTCTTT. The chain joins TRBV12-3 or TRBV12-4 to TRBJ1-1, with a possible D match to TRBD1 (5 bases). The CDR3 is 13 residues long. Deletions cut 8 bases from V and 5 bases from J, with 15 bases between.

Many counts were recorded for this clonotype. The rearrangement links TRBV12-3 or TRBV12-4 to TRBJ1-2; D is unclear. This CDR3 comprises 10 residues. V was trimmed by 8 bases and J by 8 bases, leaving 9 bases between them. The CDR3 spells CASGTVGYTF. The CDR3 bases are TGTGCCAGCGGAACGGTCGGCTACACCTTC.

This clonotype was seen ten or more times. V gene TRBV7-2 combines with J gene TRBJ2-5, with D tentatively TRBD2 (5 bases). CDR1 and CDR2 (germline): SGHTA, FQGNSA. CDR3 size: 14 residues. V dropped 5 bases and J dropped 1 base, with 11 bases sitting between them. CDR3 residues: CASSPLGSQETQYF. DNA of the CDR3: TGTGCCAGCAGCCCCTTAGGGAGCCAAGAGACCCAGTACTTC.

There are a few counts of this clonotype. The V call is TRBV5-1, the J call TRBJ2-1; no clear D gene. Trimming took 0 bases from V and 3 from J, leaving 7 bases between them. Germline values: CDR1 SGHRS, CDR2 YFSETQ. The CDR3 is 14 amino acids. Here the CDR3 reads CASSLGENYNEQFF. CDR3 DNA: TGCGCCAGCAGCTTGGGTGAGAACTACAATGAGCAGTTCTTC.

This clonotype was detected only a few times. This chain uses TRBV5-1 with TRBJ2-1, with 9 nucleotides matching TRBD2. The trim removed 0 bases at V and 5 bases at J, leaving 3 bases unmatched. The CDR3 runs to 15 residues. Germline V CDR1 and CDR2: SGHRS, YFSETQ. The CDR3, as DNA: TGCGCCAGCAGCTTGGGACTAGCGGACCACAATGAGCAGTTCTTC. Its protein is CASSLGLADHNEQFF.

In its sample, this clonotype was seen a few times. The J gene is TRBJ2-1, the V gene TRBV5-5; unclear D gene. This CDR3 spans 12 amino acids. In germline, CDR1 is SGHKS, CDR2 YYEKEE (reference sequence). V dropped 3 bases and J dropped 2 bases, with 3 bases sitting between them. The CDR3 sequence: CASSWAYNEQFF. In nucleotides, the CDR3 is TGTGCCAGCAGCTGGGCCTACAATGAGCAGTTCTTC.

This clonotype was recorded many times. CDR3 nucleotide sequence: TGTGCCAGCAGTTCCCAATTGGGGGCGAATGAGCAGTTCTTC. Protein sequence: CASSSQLGANEQFF. The V call is TRBV6-1, the J call TRBJ2-1; D perhaps matches TRBD1 (6 bases). V lost 5 bases and J 7 bases, leaving 15 bases between the germline ends. The V gene's germline CDR1 is MNHNS and CDR2 SASEGT. The CDR3 runs to 14 residues.

This clonotype was counted at least ten times. This chain uses TRBV12-3 or TRBV12-4 with TRBJ1-5; a possible D gene is TRBD1 (5 bases). The CDR3 extends over 15 amino acids. V gave up 3 bases and J gave up 5 bases, with 14 bases separating them. The chain's CDR3 is CASSLGGESDQPQHF. The CDR3 nucleotides are TGTGCCAGCAGTTTGGGGGGAGAGAGTGATCAGCCCCAGCATTTT.

The table lists this clonotype with many counts. This chain uses TRBV7-2 with TRBJ1-3; weak D call: TRBD1 (6 bases). The germline V gene has CDR1 SGHTA and CDR2 FQGNSA. The CDR3 runs 12 residues. V was trimmed by 8 bases and J by 4 bases, leaving 9 bases between them. The CDR3 sequence is CASGRGGNTIYF. Written as DNA, the CDR3 is TGTGCCAGCGGAAGGGGGGGAAACACCATATATTTT.

The table lists this clonotype with many counts. This rearrangement joins TRBV20-1 to TRBJ1-1; perhaps TRBD1 as D (5 bases). In germline, CDR1 is DFQATT, CDR2 SNEGSKA (reference sequence). There are 13 residues in the CDR3. Trimming took off 1 base at V and 1 base at J, with 7 bases between the two ends. The CDR3 DNA reads TGCAGTGCTAGAGGCGGGGGGAACACTGAAGCTTTCTTT. Translation gives CSARGGGNTEAFF.

The V gene is TRBV4-3, the J gene TRBJ1-1; the D is unclear. CDR3 length equals 13 residues. Trimming left V 4 bases short and J 1 base short, with 7 bases between. Germline CDR1 and CDR2: LGHNA and YSLEER. The CDR3 DNA follows: TGCGCCAGCAGCCCGAGAGCGAACACTGAAGCTTTCTTT. This gives the protein CASSPRANTEAFF.

This clonotype was recorded a few times. The chain uses TRBV5-1 and TRBJ2-4, with 8 bases aligning to TRBD2. V was clipped by 2 bases and J by 7 bases; unmatched bases: 2. The CDR3 is 13 amino acids. Germline assignment: CDR1 SGHRS and CDR2 YFSETQ. The CDR3 protein is CASSFGGGNIQYF. In DNA form, the CDR3 reads TGCGCCAGCAGCTTTGGCGGGGGGAACATTCAGTACTTC.

This clonotype was recorded a few times. The chain's CDR3 is CASSPRPGITDTQYF. CDR3 bases: TGTGCCAGCTCACCACGGCCGGGGATCACAGATACGCAGTATTTT. The rearrangement joins TRBV18 to TRBJ2-3; possible D gene TRBD2, 5 bases. The CDR3 is made up of 15 amino acids. CDR1 and CDR2 (germline): KGHSH, LQKENI. V was trimmed by 1 base and J by 2 bases, leaving 10 bases between them.

Only a few counts were recorded for this clonotype. The chain carries TRBV20-1 and TRBJ2-1; D perhaps matches TRBD2 (6 bases). The V end lost 5 bases, the J end lost 3 bases, and 17 bases lay between the germline ends. This CDR3 contains 15 residues. Germline CDR1 and CDR2: DFQATT and SNEGSKA (reference sequence). The CDR3 reads CSAPSGAGNYNEQFF. DNA of the CDR3: TGCAGTGCTCCCTCGGGAGCGGGTAACTACAATGAGCAGTTCTTC.

In its sample, this clonotype was seen many times. CDR3 residues: CSASPYTAPSNQPQHF. As DNA, the CDR3 is TGCAGTGCTAGCCCCTATACAGCCCCTAGCAATCAGCCCCAGCATTTT. This chain uses TRBV20-1 with TRBJ1-5; D is undetermined. V was clipped by 3 bases and J by 0 bases, with 15 bases between them. The germline V gene has CDR1 DFQATT and CDR2 SNEGSKA (reference sequence). The CDR3 has 16 amino acids.

This clonotype was observed a handful of times. The chain carries TRBV11-2 and TRBJ1-6, with no clear D. The CDR3 has 16 residues. In germline, CDR1 is SGHAT, CDR2 FQNNGV. V lost 4 bases, J lost 8 bases, and 18 bases lay in between. As DNA, the CDR3 is TGTGCCAGCAGCTCATACCGCGACGCCAGTTATTCACCCCTCCACTTT. This codes for CASSSYRDASYSPLHF.

Many counts were recorded for this clonotype. This chain connects TRBV20-1 to TRBJ2-1, with 9 bases lining up with TRBD1. The V gene's germline CDR1 is DFQATT and CDR2 SNEGSKA (reference sequence). The junction had 19 bases not matched to a gene; V was cut back by 6 bases and J by 4 bases. This CDR3 contains 18 residues. This CDR3 is CSAPGTGKGTSLYNEQFF. The CDR3 bases are TGCAGTGCCCCTGGGACAGGGAAAGGGACCTCATTATACAATGAGCAGTTCTTC.

This clonotype has ten or more counts. The chain carries TRBV6-2 or TRBV6-3 and TRBJ1-5; unclear D gene. This CDR3 is built from 14 residues. The V end lost 2 bases, the J end lost 8 bases, and 13 bases lay between the germline ends. CDR1 and CDR2 (germline): MNHEY, SVGEGT. Written as DNA, the CDR3 is TGTGCCAGCAGTTACACGGGCAGGAGGGAGCCCCAGCATTTT. Translation gives CASSYTGRREPQHF.

A note on this clonotype: A read error may explain this, as a much larger clone is one base away. The V and J genes are TRBV6-1 and TRBJ1-1, with D possibly being TRBD1 (6 bases). The CDR3 consists of 13 residues. Germline CDR1 MNHNS, CDR2 SASEGT. The CDR3 here is CASRDRDFTEVFF. In DNA form, the CDR3 reads TGTGCCAGCAGGGACAGAGACTTCACTGAAGTTTTCTTT.

The V call is TRBV28, the J call TRBJ1-2, with a possible D match to TRBD1 (5 bases). In germline, CDR1 is MDHEN, CDR2 SYDVKM. This CDR3 comprises 12 residues. The V end lost 5 bases, the J end lost 6 bases, and 10 bases lay between the germline ends. CDR3 protein: CASSGQGDGYTF. Written as DNA, the CDR3 is TGTGCCAGCAGTGGCCAGGGTGATGGCTACACCTTC.